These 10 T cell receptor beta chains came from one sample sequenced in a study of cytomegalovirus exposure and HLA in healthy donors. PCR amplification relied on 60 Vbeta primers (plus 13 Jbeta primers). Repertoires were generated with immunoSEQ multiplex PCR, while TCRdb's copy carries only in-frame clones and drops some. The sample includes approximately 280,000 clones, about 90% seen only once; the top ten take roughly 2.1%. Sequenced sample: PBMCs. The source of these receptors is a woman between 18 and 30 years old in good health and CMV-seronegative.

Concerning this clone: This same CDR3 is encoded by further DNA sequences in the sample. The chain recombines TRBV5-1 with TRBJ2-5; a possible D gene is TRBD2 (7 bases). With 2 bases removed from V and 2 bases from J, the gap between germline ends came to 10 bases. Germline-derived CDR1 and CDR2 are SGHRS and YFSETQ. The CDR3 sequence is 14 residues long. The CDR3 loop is CASSLGGGQETQYF. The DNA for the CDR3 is TGCGCCAGCAGCTTAGGGGGGGGTCAAGAGACCCAGTACTTC. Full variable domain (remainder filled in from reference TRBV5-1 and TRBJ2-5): KAGVTQTPRYLIKTRGQQVTLSCSPISGHRSVSWYQQTPGQGLQFLFEYFSETQRNKGNFPGRFSGRQFSNSRSEMNVSTLELGDSALYLCASSLGGGQETQYFGPGTRLLVL.

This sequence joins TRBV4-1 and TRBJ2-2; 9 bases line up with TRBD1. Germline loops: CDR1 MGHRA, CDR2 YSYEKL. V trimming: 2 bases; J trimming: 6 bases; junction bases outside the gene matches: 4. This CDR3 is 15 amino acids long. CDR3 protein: CASSQPGQGPGELFF. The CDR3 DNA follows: TGCGCCAGCAGCCAACCGGGACAGGGCCCCGGGGAGCTGTTTTTT.

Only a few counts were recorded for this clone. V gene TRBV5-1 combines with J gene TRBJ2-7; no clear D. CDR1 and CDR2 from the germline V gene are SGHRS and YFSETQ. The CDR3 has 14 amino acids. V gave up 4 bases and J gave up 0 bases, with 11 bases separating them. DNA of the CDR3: TGCGCCAGCAGCCGAGGCCGCGCCTCCTACGAGCAGTACTTC. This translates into CASSRGRASYEQYF.

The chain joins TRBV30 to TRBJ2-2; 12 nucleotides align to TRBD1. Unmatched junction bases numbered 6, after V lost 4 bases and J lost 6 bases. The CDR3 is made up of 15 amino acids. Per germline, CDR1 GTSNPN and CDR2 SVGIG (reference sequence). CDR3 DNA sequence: TGTGCCTGGACGTCGGGACAGGGGGCCGCCGGGGAGCTGTTTTTT. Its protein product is CAWTSGQGAAGELFF. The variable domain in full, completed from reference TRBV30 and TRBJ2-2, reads SQTIHQWPATLVQPVGSPLSLECTVEGTSNPNLYWYRQAAGRGLQLLFYSVGIGQISSEVPQNLSASRPQDRQFILSSKKLLLSDSGFYLCAWTSGQGAAGELFFGEGSRLTVL.

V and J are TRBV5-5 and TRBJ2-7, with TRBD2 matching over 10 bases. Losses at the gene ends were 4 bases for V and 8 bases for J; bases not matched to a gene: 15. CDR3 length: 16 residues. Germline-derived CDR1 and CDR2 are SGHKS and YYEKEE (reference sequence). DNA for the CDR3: TGTGCCAGCAGCCCACCCCAGCGGGGGGGCCTGAACAAGCAGTACTTC. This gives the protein CASSPPQRGGLNKQYF.

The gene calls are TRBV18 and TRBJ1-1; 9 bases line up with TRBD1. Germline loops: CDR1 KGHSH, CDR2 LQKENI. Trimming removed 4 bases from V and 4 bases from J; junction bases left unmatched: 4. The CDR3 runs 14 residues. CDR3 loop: CASSQRDRATEAFF. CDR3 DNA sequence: TGTGCCAGCTCACAAAGGGACAGGGCCACTGAAGCTTTCTTT.

CDR3 nucleotides: TGTGCCAGCAGCGTAGGTCCCAGGGAGGCCGGGGAGCTGTTTTTT. Protein sequence: CASSVGPREAGELFF. V and J are TRBV9 and TRBJ2-2; D perhaps matches TRBD2 (6 bases). The V gene lost 0 bases and the J gene lost 6 bases, with 12 bases spanning the gap. Germline CDR1 is SGDLS and CDR2 is YYNGEE. The CDR3 runs 15 residues.

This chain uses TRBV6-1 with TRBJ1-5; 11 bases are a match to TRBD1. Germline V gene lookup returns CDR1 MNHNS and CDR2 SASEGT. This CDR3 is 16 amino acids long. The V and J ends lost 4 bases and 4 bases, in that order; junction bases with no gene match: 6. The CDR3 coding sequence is TGTGCCAGCAGTGGTCCGGGACAGGGGGTTAATCAGCCCCAGCATTTT. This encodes CASSGPGQGVNQPQHF.

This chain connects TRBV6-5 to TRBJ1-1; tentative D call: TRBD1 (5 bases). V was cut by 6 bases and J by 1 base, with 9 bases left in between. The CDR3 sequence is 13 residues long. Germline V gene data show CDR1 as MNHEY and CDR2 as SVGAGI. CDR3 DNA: TGTGCCAGCAGCCCTACAGGGAACACTGAAGCTTTCTTT. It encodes CASSPTGNTEAFF.

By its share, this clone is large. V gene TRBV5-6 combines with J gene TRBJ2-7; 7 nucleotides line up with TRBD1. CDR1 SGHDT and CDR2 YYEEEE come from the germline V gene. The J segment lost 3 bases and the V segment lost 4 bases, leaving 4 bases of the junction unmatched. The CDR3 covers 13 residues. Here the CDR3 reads CASSEWDSYEQYF. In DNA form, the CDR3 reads TGTGCCAGCAGCGAATGGGACAGCTACGAGCAGTACTTC.